This T cell receptor (beta chain) was found in a study of OX40 agonist ivuxolimab in advanced cancers. The overall study: Anti-PD-1, anti-PD-L1 or anti-CTLA-4 therapy given earlier was allowed, and about 38% had some.

Looked up from germline, CDR1 is SGHVS and CDR2 is FNYEAQ. This CDR3 spans 13 amino acids. Between the trimmed V and J ends, which lost 0 bases and 5 bases, there was a span of 5 bases. Some clones are missing from TCRdb's copy, which holds only in-frame ones; the method was immunoSEQ multiplex PCR. The sample lists about 80,000 clones; about nine tenths were seen once. The sequenced sample was CD4+ or CD8+ T cells sorted from blood, obtained in a trial of the OX40 agonist ivuxolimab. The chain recombines TRBV7-6 with TRBJ1-5; D gene ambiguous. This TCR was sampled from an adult with an advanced solid tumor such as melanoma, head and neck, liver or kidney cancer. The CDR3 DNA is TGTGCCAGCAGCTTAGCCGCTGATCAGCCCCAGCATTTT. Translation: CASSLAADQPQHF.